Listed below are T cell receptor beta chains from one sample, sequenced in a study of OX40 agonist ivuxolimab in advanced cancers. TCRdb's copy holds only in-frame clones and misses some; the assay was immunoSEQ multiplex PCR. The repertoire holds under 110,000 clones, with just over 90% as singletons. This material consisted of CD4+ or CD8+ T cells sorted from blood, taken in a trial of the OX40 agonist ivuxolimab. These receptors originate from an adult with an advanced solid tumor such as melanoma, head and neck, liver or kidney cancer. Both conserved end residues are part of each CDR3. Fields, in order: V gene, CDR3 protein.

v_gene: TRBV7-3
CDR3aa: CASSPGGSEAFF

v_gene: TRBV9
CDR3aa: CASSAHSGGAFDEQFF

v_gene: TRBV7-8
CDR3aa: CASSLGLAGSSTSYEQYF

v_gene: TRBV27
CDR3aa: CASSPGQGWDGYTF

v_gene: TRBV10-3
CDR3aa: CAISGPPFRQDYGYTF

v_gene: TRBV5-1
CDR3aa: CASSLGAVNYGYTF

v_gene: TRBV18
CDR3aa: CASSPGQGTATQYF

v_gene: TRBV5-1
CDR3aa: CASSFGQGFEKLFF

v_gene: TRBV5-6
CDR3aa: CASSLNGVDEKLFF

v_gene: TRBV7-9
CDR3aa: CASNPTGGSNTEAFF

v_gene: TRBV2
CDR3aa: CASGQDMNTEAFF

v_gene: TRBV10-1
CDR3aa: CASPTTDTQYF

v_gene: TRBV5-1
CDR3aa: CASSSLDTQYF

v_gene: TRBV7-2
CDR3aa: CASSTYRVLYEQYF

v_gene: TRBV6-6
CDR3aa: CASTKGGQGYEQFF

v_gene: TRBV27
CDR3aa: CASSLDASSYNSPLHF